Presented here are 4 T cell receptor beta chains from one specimen sequenced in a study of blood T cells in healthy people across ages. For the second PCR, which ran for about 7 to 11 cycles, a sample-barcoded 5' primer and a J-beta primer mix were used. Each CDR3 protein gets one entry after TCRdb re-called the 5' RACE reads with MiXCR. Of 550,000 to 600,000 distinct CDR3 sequences in the sample, roughly a quarter were seen once. Sequencing was done on a sample of blood. These receptors came from a woman between 65 and 79 years old in good health.

V is TRBV25-1 and J is TRBJ1-1; no reliable D call. Trimming took off 3 bases at V and 6 bases at J, with 17 bases between the two ends. CDR1 and CDR2 from the germline V gene are MGHDK and SYGVNS. The CDR3 spans 15 residues. CDR3 nucleotide sequence: TGTGCCAGCAGTGATTCCGCTTGGGCATTCGCTGAAGCTTTCTTT. Its protein product is CASSDSAWAFAEAFF.

The chain uses TRBV11-2 and TRBJ2-5, with TRBD2 matching over 13 bases. Trimming removed 4 bases from V and 5 bases from J; junction bases left unmatched: 7. This CDR3 spans 16 amino acids. Germline assignment: CDR1 SGHAT and CDR2 FQNNGV. The CDR3 region has the DNA TGTGCCAGCAGCTACACTAGCGGGGGGGCCTTCGAGACCCAGTACTTC. Its translation is CASSYTSGGAFETQYF.

Details on this clonotype: One end of the junction is discordant with germline, which a read error may explain. This sequence joins TRBV3-1 and TRBJ1-2; D remains ambiguous. Germline loops: CDR1 LGHDT, CDR2 YNNKEL (reference sequence). There are 15 residues in the CDR3. CDR3 sequence (DNA): TGTGCCAGCAGCCAGGTAATTGTGGCACATTATGGCTGCACCTTC. Residues: CASSQVIVAHYGCTF.

The chain is built from TRBV19 and TRBJ1-2; TRBD1 aligns across 7 bases. The germline V gene encodes CDR1 LNHDA and CDR2 SQIVND (reference sequence). CDR3 size: 13 residues. The J segment lost 6 bases and the V segment lost 0 bases, leaving 1 base of the junction unmatched. CDR3 amino acids: CASSIEGGHGYTF. Here the CDR3 DNA reads TGTGCCAGTAGTATAGAAGGGGGCCATGGCTACACCTTC.